Listed here are 29 T cell receptor beta chains from one sample, sequenced in a study of blood T cell repertoires in COVID-19. Measured with immunoSEQ multiplex PCR; TCRdb has only the in-frame clones, and not every one. The sample lists 63,000 or so clones, roughly 86% occurring once. Sequenced: peripheral blood. All receptors come from a man between 65 and 85 years old with active COVID-19.

This chain uses TRBV4-1 with TRBJ1-3; 7 bases align to TRBD1. V lost 8 bases to trimming and J lost 3 bases; unmatched junction nucleotides: 4. There are 13 residues in the CDR3. In germline, CDR1 is MGHRA, CDR2 YSYEKL. The chain's CDR3 is CASAGTDGNTIYF. CDR3 DNA sequence: TGCGCCAGCGCAGGGACAGATGGAAACACCATATATTTT.

This clone was found once. The CDR3 DNA sequence: TGTGCCAGCAGTGAAAGAGGGGGCACCGGGGAGCTGTTTTTT. It translates to CASSERGGTGELFF. The rearrangement links TRBV25-1 to TRBJ2-2, with a weak D call TRBD1 (6 bases). The germline V and J ends were trimmed by 2 bases and 4 bases, with 8 bases remaining between them. CDR1 is MGHDK, CDR2 SYGVNS, per germline. The CDR3 sequence is 14 residues long.

The chain has TRBV7-2 and TRBJ2-7; D gene unclear. The germline V gene encodes CDR1 SGHTA and CDR2 FQGNSA. The length of the CDR3 is 13 residues. V was pared by 6 bases and J by 4 bases, with 13 bases between. The DNA for the CDR3 is TGTGCCAGCAGTCAGCCCGCGACTTACGAGCAGTACTTC. The encoded protein is CASSQPATYEQYF.

The chain carries TRBV24-1 and TRBJ2-5, with D possibly being TRBD2 (6 bases). V lost 4 bases and J lost 5, with 16 bases in between. CDR1 is KGHDR, CDR2 SFDVKD, per germline. This CDR3 has 15 amino acids. The CDR3 protein is CATSEPGRRGETQYF. The CDR3 bases are TGTGCCACCAGTGAACCAGGGAGGCGTGGGGAGACCCAGTACTTC.

This clone was detected once. This chain connects TRBV7-9 to TRBJ2-3, with 7 bases that match TRBD2. The CDR3 has 17 amino acids. Per germline, CDR1 SEHNR and CDR2 FQNEAQ (reference sequence). V gave up 5 bases and J gave up 6 bases; unmatched junction bases: 17. DNA of the CDR3: TGTGCCAGCAGCCCCCTCGGGGGGAGCGGACCCGGGGATACGCAGTATTTT. Protein product: CASSPLGGSGPGDTQYF.

The V gene is TRBV20-1, the J gene TRBJ2-1; TRBD2 is a possible D gene (6 bases). The germline CDR1 and CDR2 sequences are DFQATT and SNEGSKA (reference sequence). Trimming shortened V by 3 bases and J by 8 bases, and 20 bases separated the two germline ends. This CDR3 comprises 15 residues. CDR3 region: CSASPQGSPGDEQFF. DNA for the CDR3: TGCAGTGCTAGTCCCCAGGGTTCTCCGGGAGATGAGCAGTTCTTC.

This clone was observed once. V is TRBV5-6 and J is TRBJ2-7; TRBD1 matches 9 bases. J gave up 0 bases and V 0 bases, and 4 bases lay outside the gene matches. Germline V gene data show CDR1 as SGHDT and CDR2 as YYEEEE. The CDR3 runs to 16 residues. The CDR3 nucleotides read TGTGCCAGCAGCTTGGTGTGGGACAGGGACTCCTACGAGCAGTACTTC. It specifies CASSLVWDRDSYEQYF.

The chain is built from TRBV27 and TRBJ1-5; D is ambiguous. Germline CDR1 reads MNHEY; CDR2 reads SMNVEV (reference sequence). V lost 5 bases and J 2 bases, leaving 10 bases between the germline ends. This CDR3 has 14 residues. The chain's CDR3 is CASSIMRGNQPQHF. The DNA for the CDR3 is TGTGCCAGCAGTATAATGAGGGGCAATCAGCCCCAGCATTTT.

Comments on this clone: This specimen includes other DNA sequences encoding the same CDR3. The chain carries TRBV4-2 and TRBJ2-7; maybe TRBD1 (6 bases). Looked up from germline, CDR1 is LGHNA and CDR2 is YNFKEQ. The CDR3 totals 12 residues. Trimming took 3 bases from V and 6 from J, leaving 9 bases between them. Here the CDR3 DNA reads TGTGCCAGCAGCCACCAGACAGGCGAGCAGTACTTC. It encodes CASSHQTGEQYF.

This CDR3 reads CASSSWGDEKLFF. The CDR3 bases are TGCGCCAGCAGCAGCTGGGGGGATGAAAAACTGTTTTTT. The chain links TRBV4-1 to TRBJ1-4, with a weak D call TRBD1 (5 bases). The CDR3 contains 13 residues. The germline CDR1 and CDR2 sequences are MGHRA and YSYEKL. The V and J ends lost 5 bases and 6 bases respectively, with 10 bases between them.

The J gene is TRBJ2-3, the V gene TRBV19; 8 bases line up with TRBD2. CDR3 size: 15 residues. CDR1 is LNHDA and CDR2 is SQIVND in the germline V gene (reference sequence). The trim removed 3 bases at V and 4 bases at J, leaving 6 bases unmatched. The chain's CDR3 is CASSISGGRADTQYF. The DNA for the CDR3 is TGTGCCAGTAGTATCTCGGGAGGGCGCGCAGATACGCAGTATTTT.

This clone occurred once. The CDR3 spells CATQPASGRGVSEQYF. The CDR3 bases are TGTGCCACCCAACCCGCTAGCGGGAGGGGGGTCTCCGAGCAGTACTTC. The chain has TRBV5-4 and TRBJ2-7; 12 positions match TRBD2. V lost 9 bases, J lost 6 bases, and 16 bases stayed unmatched. This CDR3 region has 16 residues. CDR1 and CDR2 (germline): SGHNT, YYREEE (reference sequence).

The chain carries TRBV9 and TRBJ2-1, with D possibly being TRBD2 (7 bases). The ends were cut back, 5 bases at V and 3 bases at J, with 18 bases in the middle. The V gene's germline CDR1 is SGDLS and CDR2 YYNGEE. The CDR3 runs 16 residues. The CDR3 region is CASRRGGGFSYNEQFF. CDR3 nucleotide sequence: TGTGCCAGCAGGCGGGGAGGGGGGTTTAGCTACAATGAGCAGTTCTTC.

V usage is TRBV27 and J usage is TRBJ1-2; no definite D call. The CDR3 totals 13 residues. The germline V gene encodes CDR1 MNHEY and CDR2 SMNVEV (reference sequence). Trimming removed 3 bases at V and 2 bases at J, with 7 bases between. CDR3 DNA sequence: TGTGCCAGCAGTTTCCGGGAGAACTATGGCTACACCTTC. Amino acids: CASSFRENYGYTF.

The rearrangement joins TRBV9 to TRBJ2-5, with D uncertain. Germline loops: CDR1 SGDLS, CDR2 YYNGEE. The V gene lost 4 bases and the J gene lost 4 bases, with 14 bases spanning the gap. This CDR3 spans 14 amino acids. The DNA of the CDR3 is TGTGCCAGCAGCCGGGTGGTAGGATTAGAGACCCAGTACTTC. Its translation: CASSRVVGLETQYF.

The chain couples TRBV5-8 to TRBJ1-1; 8 bases agree with TRBD1. Germline loops: CDR1 SGHTS, CDR2 YDEGEE. This CDR3 is built from 14 residues. V gave up 3 bases and J gave up 10 bases; unmatched junction bases: 11. The DNA of the CDR3 is TGTGCCAGCAGCTGGGCCGGGACAGGCGGGCGAGCTTTCTTT. The encoded protein is CASSWAGTGGRAFF.

The chain combines TRBV7-2 with TRBJ2-5; 9 bases are shared with TRBD2. Trimming cost V 1 base and J 0 bases; bases outside gene matches: 3. Germline V gives CDR1 SGHTA, CDR2 FQGNSA. This CDR3 is 16 amino acids long. CDR3 amino acids: CASSLGGTSHQETQYF. The CDR3 nucleotides read TGTGCCAGCAGCTTAGGGGGGACTAGCCACCAAGAGACCCAGTACTTC.

The chain is built from TRBV7-2 and TRBJ1-3; D gene uncertain. Trimming left V 7 bases short and J 0 bases short, with 10 bases between. This CDR3 is 14 amino acids long. Germline lookup yields CDR1 SGHTA and CDR2 FQGNSA. The CDR3 DNA reads as TGTGCCAGCACCCGCCCGAGCTCTGGAAACACCATATATTTT. Encoded protein: CASTRPSSGNTIYF.

The V and J genes are TRBV7-2 and TRBJ2-1; TRBD2 matches at 13 bases. Germline assignment: CDR1 SGHTA and CDR2 FQGNSA. The CDR3 extends over 17 amino acids. Trimming cost V 5 bases and J 9 bases; bases outside gene matches: 13. CDR3 residues: CASSRTSGSPPHSEQFF. CDR3 bases: TGTGCCAGCAGCCGGACTAGCGGGAGCCCCCCCCATTCTGAGCAGTTCTTC. Using reference TRBV7-2 and TRBJ2-1 for the parts outside the CDR3, the full variable domain is GAGVSQSPSNKVTEKGKDVELRCDPISGHTALYWYRQSLGQGLEFLIYFQGNSAPDKSGLPSDRFSAERTGGSVSTLTIQRTQQEDSAVYLCASSRTSGSPPHSEQFFGPGTRLTVL.

This clone appeared once. The rearrangement links TRBV6-2 or TRBV6-3 to TRBJ2-7; 8 bases align to TRBD1. CDR1 and CDR2 (germline): MNHEY, SVGEGT. The CDR3 is 17 amino acids. J lost 2 bases, V lost 4 bases, and 13 bases had no gene match. CDR3 DNA sequence: TGTGCCAGCAGTTGGAACCCTACAGGGGGAAGGACCTACGAGCAGTACTTC. This sequence encodes CASSWNPTGGRTYEQYF.

The gene calls are TRBV5-4 and TRBJ2-5; 8 bases map to TRBD2. The CDR3 runs 14 residues. Trimming took 1 base from V and 5 from J; bases not matched to a gene: 4. Germline values: CDR1 SGHNT, CDR2 YYREEE (reference sequence). DNA for the CDR3: TGTGCCAGCAGCTTGAGGACTAGCCGGGAGACCCAGTACTTC. The encoded protein is CASSLRTSRETQYF.

The CDR3 DNA sequence: TGTGCCACCAGCAGAGACCCAGGGCCCTACGAGCAGTACTTC. This gives the protein CATSRDPGPYEQYF. The chain joins TRBV15 to TRBJ2-7, with a weak D call TRBD1 (5 bases). The V end lost 0 bases, the J end lost 2 bases, and 8 bases lay between the germline ends. The germline gives CDR1 LNHNV, CDR2 YYDKDF (reference sequence). This CDR3 comprises 14 residues.

The V and J genes are TRBV7-2 and TRBJ2-1; possibly TRBD2 for D (5 bases). Deletions cut 1 base from V and 10 bases from J, with 11 bases between. Germline V gene lookup returns CDR1 SGHTA and CDR2 FQGNSA. This CDR3 spans 13 amino acids. The CDR3 sequence: CASSLGGRAEQFF. The CDR3, as DNA: TGTGCCAGCAGCTTAGGCGGGCGGGCCGAGCAGTTCTTC.

This chain joins TRBV11-2 and TRBJ2-5, with D possibly matching TRBD1 (7 bases). Per germline, CDR1 SGHAT and CDR2 FQNNGV. The ends were cut back, 1 base at V and 9 bases at J, with 15 bases in the middle. This CDR3 spans 14 amino acids. Written as DNA, the CDR3 is TGTGCCAGCAGCTTAGCCTCCAGGGGGGAGGCCCAGTACTTC. The encoded protein is CASSLASRGEAQYF.

V is TRBV5-1 and J is TRBJ2-7; TRBD2 matches at 8 bases. CDR1 and CDR2 (germline): SGHRS, YFSETQ. The CDR3 length is 16 residues. Trimming removed 4 bases from V and 6 bases from J; junction bases left unmatched: 15. The CDR3: CASSAGGGGLGGEQYF. CDR3 nucleotide sequence: TGCGCCAGCAGCGCCGGGGGCGGGGGGCTAGGAGGCGAGCAGTACTTC.

The chain combines TRBV20-1 with TRBJ2-7; 10 bases map to TRBD1. The CDR3 loop spans 14 amino acids. Germline CDR1 DFQATT, CDR2 SNEGSKA (reference sequence). V lost 3 bases to trimming and J lost 4 bases; unmatched junction nucleotides: 6. CDR3: CSASAGQGSYEQYF. In DNA, the CDR3 is TGCAGTGCTAGTGCGGGACAGGGGTCGTACGAGCAGTACTTC.

V is TRBV25-1 and J is TRBJ1-2; D possibly corresponds to TRBD1 (6 bases). The germline V and J ends were trimmed by 1 base and 2 bases, with 11 bases remaining between them. This CDR3 comprises 15 residues. Germline V gene sequence: CDR1 MGHDK, CDR2 SYGVNS. In DNA form, the CDR3 reads TGTGCCAGCAGTGAATCCCCCGACAGGAACTATGGCTACACCTTC. This sequence encodes CASSESPDRNYGYTF.

This chain connects TRBV4-2 to TRBJ2-7; 7 positions agree with TRBD2. With 1 base clipped from V and 4 bases from J, the junction kept 4 bases outside the gene matches. Germline CDR1 reads LGHNA; CDR2 reads YNFKEQ. The CDR3 runs 14 residues. CDR3 region: CASSQGGEGYEQYF. CDR3 DNA: TGTGCCAGCAGCCAAGGGGGGGAGGGGTACGAGCAGTACTTC.

This chain connects TRBV15 to TRBJ2-7; 11 nucleotides agree with TRBD1. V was clipped by 0 bases and J by 0 bases; unmatched bases: 1. Germline V gives CDR1 LNHNV, CDR2 YYDKDF (reference sequence). The CDR3 runs to 16 residues. CDR3 nucleotides: TGTGCCACCAGCAGAGATGGGACAGGGGGCTCCTACGAGCAGTACTTC. Translating gives CATSRDGTGGSYEQYF. The whole variable domain, remainder taken from reference TRBV15 and TRBJ2-7, is DAMVIQNPRYQVTQFGKPVTLSCSQTLNHNVMYWYQQKSSQAPKLLFHYYDKDFNNEADTPDNFQSRRPNTSFCFLDIRSPGLGDTAMYLCATSRDGTGGSYEQYFGPGTRLTVT.